This entry describes one T cell receptor beta chain. Germline CDR1 reads SGHVS; CDR2 reads FNYEAQ. The CDR3 is made up of 13 amino acids. V was shortened by 6 bases and J by 5 bases, with 13 bases between the two germline ends. These data are taken from a study of blood T cell repertoires in COVID-19. Libraries were prepared by immunoSEQ multiplex PCR; TCRdb keeps only in-frame clonotypes and omits some of them. The table records about 190,000 clones, 88% of them present only once. Material for sequencing was peripheral blood. The sequence was obtained from a man aged 65-85 years with active or convalescent COVID-19. The genes are TRBV7-6 and TRBJ1-2, with D maybe TRBD1 (6 bases). The chain's CDR3 is CASSPGEGYGYTF. The CDR3 DNA is TGTGCCAGCAGTCCAGGGGAGGGGTATGGCTACACCTTC. The entire variable domain, with the rest obtained from reference TRBV7-6 and TRBJ1-2, is as follows: GAGVSQSPRYKVTKRGQDVALRCDPISGHVSLYWYRQALGQGPEFLTYFNYEAQQDKSGLPNDRFSAERPEGSISTLTIQRTEQRDSAMYRCASSPGEGYGYTFGSGTRLTVV.